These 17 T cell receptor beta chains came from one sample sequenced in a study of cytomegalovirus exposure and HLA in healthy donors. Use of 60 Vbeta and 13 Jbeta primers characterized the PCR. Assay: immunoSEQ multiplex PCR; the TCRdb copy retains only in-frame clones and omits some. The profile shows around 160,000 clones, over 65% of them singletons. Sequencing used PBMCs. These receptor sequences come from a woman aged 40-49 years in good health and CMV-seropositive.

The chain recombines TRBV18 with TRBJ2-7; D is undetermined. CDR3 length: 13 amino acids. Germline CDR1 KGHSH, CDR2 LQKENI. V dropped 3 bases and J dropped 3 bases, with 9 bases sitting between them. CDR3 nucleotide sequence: TGTGCCAGCTCACCGGCGGAGAACTACGAGCAGTACTTC. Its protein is CASSPAENYEQYF.

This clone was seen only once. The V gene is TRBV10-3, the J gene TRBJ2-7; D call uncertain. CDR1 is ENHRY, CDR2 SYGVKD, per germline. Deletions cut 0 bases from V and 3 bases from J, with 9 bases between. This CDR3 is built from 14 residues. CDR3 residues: CAISESMSVYEQYF. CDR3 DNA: TGTGCCATCAGTGAGTCGATGAGTGTCTACGAGCAGTACTTC.

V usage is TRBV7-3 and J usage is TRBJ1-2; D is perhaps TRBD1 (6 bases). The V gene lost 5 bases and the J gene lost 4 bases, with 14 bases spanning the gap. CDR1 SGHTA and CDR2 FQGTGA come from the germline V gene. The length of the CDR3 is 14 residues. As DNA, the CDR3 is TGTGCCAGCAGCACGGAACAGGGTACCTATGGCTACACCTTC. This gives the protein CASSTEQGTYGYTF.

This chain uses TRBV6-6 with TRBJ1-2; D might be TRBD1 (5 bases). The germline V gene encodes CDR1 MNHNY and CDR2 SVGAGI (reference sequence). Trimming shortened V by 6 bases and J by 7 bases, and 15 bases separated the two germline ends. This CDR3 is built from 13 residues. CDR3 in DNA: TGTGCCAGCAGCTTGGGAGGGGATGGTGGCTACACCTTC. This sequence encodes CASSLGGDGGYTF.

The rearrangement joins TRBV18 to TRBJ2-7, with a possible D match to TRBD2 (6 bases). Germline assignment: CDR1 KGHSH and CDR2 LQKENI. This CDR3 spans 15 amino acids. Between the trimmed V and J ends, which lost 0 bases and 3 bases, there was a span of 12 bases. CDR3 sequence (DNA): TGTGCCAGCTCACCACCCGGGCTAGCGAACTACGAGCAGTACTTC. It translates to CASSPPGLANYEQYF. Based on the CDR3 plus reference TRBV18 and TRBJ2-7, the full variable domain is NAGVMQNPRHLVRRRGQEARLRCSPMKGHSHVYWYRQLPEEGLKFMVYLQKENIIDESGMPKERFSAEFPKEGPSILRIQQVVRGDSAAYFCASSPPGLANYEQYFGPGTRLTVT.

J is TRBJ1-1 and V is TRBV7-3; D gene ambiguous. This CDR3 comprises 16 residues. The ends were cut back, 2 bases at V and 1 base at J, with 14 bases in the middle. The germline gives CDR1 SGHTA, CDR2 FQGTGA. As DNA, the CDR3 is TGTGCCAGCAGCTTATCCGGGGAGGTGAGGAACACTGAAGCTTTCTTT. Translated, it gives CASSLSGEVRNTEAFF.

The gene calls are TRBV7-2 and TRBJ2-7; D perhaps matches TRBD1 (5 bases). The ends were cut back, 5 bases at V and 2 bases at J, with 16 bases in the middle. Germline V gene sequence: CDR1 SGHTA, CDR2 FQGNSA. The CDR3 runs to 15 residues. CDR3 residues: CASSPFGAVPYEQYF. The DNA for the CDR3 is TGTGCCAGCAGCCCTTTTGGGGCAGTTCCCTACGAGCAGTACTTC. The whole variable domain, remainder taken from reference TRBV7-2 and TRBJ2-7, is GAGVSQSPSNKVTEKGKDVELRCDPISGHTALYWYRQSLGQGLEFLIYFQGNSAPDKSGLPSDRFSAERTGGSVSTLTIQRTQQEDSAVYLCASSPFGAVPYEQYFGPGTRLTVT.

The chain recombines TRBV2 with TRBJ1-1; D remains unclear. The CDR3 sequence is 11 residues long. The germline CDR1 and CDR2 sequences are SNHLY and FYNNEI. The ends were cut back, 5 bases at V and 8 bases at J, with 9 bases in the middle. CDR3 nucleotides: TGTGCCAGCAGTTGGGGAGTGGAAGCTTTCTTT. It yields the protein CASSWGVEAFF.

In nucleotides, the CDR3 is TGTGCCAGCAGTCCGTTTAGCGGGAGGAACAATGAGCAGTTCTTC. Its translation: CASSPFSGRNNEQFF. This chain uses TRBV28 with TRBJ2-1, with 10 nucleotides matching TRBD2. CDR1 is MDHEN and CDR2 is SYDVKM in the germline V gene. With V trimmed by 5 bases and J by 5 bases, 6 bases remained unmatched. There are 15 residues in the CDR3.

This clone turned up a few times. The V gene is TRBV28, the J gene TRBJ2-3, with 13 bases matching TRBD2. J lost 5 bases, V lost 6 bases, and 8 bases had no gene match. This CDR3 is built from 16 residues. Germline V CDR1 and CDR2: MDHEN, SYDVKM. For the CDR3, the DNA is TGTGCCAGCAGGTCACCGGGACTAGCGGGATTAGATACGCAGTATTTT. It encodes CASRSPGLAGLDTQYF.

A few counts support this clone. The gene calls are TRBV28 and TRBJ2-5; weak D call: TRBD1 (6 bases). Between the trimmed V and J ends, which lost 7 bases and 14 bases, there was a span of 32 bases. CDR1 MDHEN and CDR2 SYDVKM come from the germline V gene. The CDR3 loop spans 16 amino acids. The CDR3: CASTPLQPDRGTSFYF. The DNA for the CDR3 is TGTGCCAGCACCCCCCTCCAACCGGATAGGGGGACCTCTTTTTACTTC.

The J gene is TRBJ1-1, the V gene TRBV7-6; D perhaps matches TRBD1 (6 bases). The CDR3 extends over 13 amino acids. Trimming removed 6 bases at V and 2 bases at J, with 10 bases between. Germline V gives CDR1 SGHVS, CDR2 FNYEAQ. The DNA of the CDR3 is TGTGCCAGCAGTTCGACAGGAAACACTGAAGCTTTCTTT. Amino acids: CASSSTGNTEAFF.

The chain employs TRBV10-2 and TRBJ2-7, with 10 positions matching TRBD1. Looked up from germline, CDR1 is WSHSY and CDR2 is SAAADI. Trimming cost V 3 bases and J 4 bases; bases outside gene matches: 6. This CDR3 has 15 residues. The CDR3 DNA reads TGCGCCAGCAGTGATGTGGGACAGGGGATATACGAGCAGTACTTC. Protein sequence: CASSDVGQGIYEQYF.

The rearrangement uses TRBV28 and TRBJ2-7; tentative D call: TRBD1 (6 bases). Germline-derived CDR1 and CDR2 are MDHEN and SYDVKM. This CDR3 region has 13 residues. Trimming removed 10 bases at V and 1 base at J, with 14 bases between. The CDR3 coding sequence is TGTGCCACCCAAGCCGGACAGTCCTACGAGCAGTACTTC. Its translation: CATQAGQSYEQYF.

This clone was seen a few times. CDR3 loop: CAISTGRGTSSYNEQFF. The CDR3 coding sequence is TGTGCCATCAGTACGGGGCGGGGGACAAGCTCCTACAATGAGCAGTTCTTC. The V and J genes are TRBV10-3 and TRBJ2-1; D is possibly TRBD2 (7 bases). CDR1 is ENHRY and CDR2 is SYGVKD in the germline V gene. V was trimmed by 5 bases and J by 0 bases, leaving 17 bases between them. This CDR3 comprises 17 residues.

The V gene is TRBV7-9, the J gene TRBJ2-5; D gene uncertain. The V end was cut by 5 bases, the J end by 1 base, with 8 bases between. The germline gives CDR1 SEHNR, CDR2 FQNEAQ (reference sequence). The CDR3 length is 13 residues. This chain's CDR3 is CASSRLPQETQYF. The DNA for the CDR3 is TGTGCCAGCAGCCGACTCCCCCAAGAGACCCAGTACTTC.

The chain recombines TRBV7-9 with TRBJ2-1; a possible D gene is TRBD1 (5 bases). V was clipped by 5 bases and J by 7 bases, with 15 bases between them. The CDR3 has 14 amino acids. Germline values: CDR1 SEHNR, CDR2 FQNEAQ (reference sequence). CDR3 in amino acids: CASSPIVRGNEQFF. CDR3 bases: TGTGCCAGCAGCCCAATCGTTAGGGGTAATGAGCAGTTCTTC.